This TCR beta chain emerged from a study of cytomegalovirus exposure and HLA in healthy donors. On this clone: No antigen is known for it.

The CDR3 is made up of 15 amino acids. Germline V gene lookup returns CDR1 SGHDT and CDR2 YYEEEE. J gave up 2 bases and V 3 bases, and 6 bases lay outside the gene matches. Study-level findings and limits: That first-cohort TCR clusters tended to co-occur in the approximately 110 validation repertoires was found in a later analysis. Researchers reported that three CMV-associated chains were confirmed in vitro as CMV antigen-specific.

TCRdb's table, derived via immunoSEQ multiplex PCR, lists solely in-frame clones and lacks some. The table shows about 160,000 clones, with 95% to 96% occurring only once. V is TRBV5-6 and J is TRBJ1-2, with 8 nucleotides matching TRBD1. What was sequenced was PBMCs. The receptor was isolated from a woman aged 18 to 35 in good health and CMV-seronegative. In nucleotides, the CDR3 is TGTGCCAGCAGCTATCAGGGGGCGAGGAACTATGGCTACACCTTC. Protein: CASSYQGARNYGYTF.